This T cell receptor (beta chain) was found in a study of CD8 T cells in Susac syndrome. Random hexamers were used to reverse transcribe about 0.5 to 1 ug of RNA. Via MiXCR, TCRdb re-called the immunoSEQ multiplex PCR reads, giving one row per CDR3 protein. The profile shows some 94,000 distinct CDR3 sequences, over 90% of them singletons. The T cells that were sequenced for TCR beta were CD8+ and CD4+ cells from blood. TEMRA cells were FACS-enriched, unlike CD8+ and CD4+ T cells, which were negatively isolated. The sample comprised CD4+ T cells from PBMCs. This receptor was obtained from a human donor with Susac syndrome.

The CDR3 coding sequence is TGTGCCAGCTCAAGCCTCATCACAGATACGCAGTATTTT. This sequence encodes CASSSLITDTQYF. The genes are TRBV18 and TRBJ2-3; D is uncertain. The ends were cut back, 5 bases at V and 2 bases at J, with 8 bases in the middle. In germline, CDR1 is KGHSH, CDR2 LQKENI. CDR3 length: 13 amino acids.